One and the same sample provided the 23 T cell receptor beta chains below, sequenced in a study of prognosis after radiotherapy for stage I lung cancer. CDR3 of TCR beta was amplified from genomic DNA via a two-round multiplex PCR. Amplification during the initial PCR round employed primers specific to each TRBV and TRBJ gene. TCRdb reprocessed the multiplex PCR reads with MiXCR, giving one entry per CDR3 protein. The data contain about 20,000 distinct CDR3 sequences, 43% of them singletons. Specimen: PBMCs, collected before or after stereotactic body radiation therapy (not recorded which). These receptors came from a donor aged 50 or older with non-small cell lung cancer.

This clonotype came up many times. The chain is built from TRBV27 and TRBJ1-5; D is undetermined. CDR1 MNHEY and CDR2 SMNVEV come from the germline V gene (reference sequence). V gave up 0 bases and J gave up 0 bases, with 9 bases separating them. This CDR3 region has 16 residues. The CDR3 loop is CASSLSGTNSNQPQHF. CDR3 DNA sequence: TGTGCCAGCAGTTTATCCGGTACGAATAGCAATCAGCCCCAGCATTTT.

This clonotype has a count of ten or more. The chain employs TRBV18 and TRBJ2-2, with 11 bases lining up with TRBD2. V gave up 2 bases and J gave up 5 bases; unmatched junction bases: 1. The CDR3 has 15 amino acids. Germline assignment: CDR1 KGHSH and CDR2 LQKENI. DNA for the CDR3: TGTGCCAGCTCACCAAGGACTAGCGGGACCGGGGAGCTGTTTTTT. Protein sequence: CASSPRTSGTGELFF.

This clonotype was seen many times. The chain uses TRBV5-4 and TRBJ2-3; TRBD1 matches at 10 bases. The CDR3 consists of 14 residues. CDR1 is SGHNT and CDR2 is YYREEE in the germline V gene (reference sequence). With V trimmed by 4 bases and J by 5 bases, 4 bases remained unmatched. CDR3 DNA sequence: TGTGCCAGCAGCACGGACAGGGGGTTAGATACGCAGTATTTT. Translating it yields CASSTDRGLDTQYF.

This clonotype showed up many times. V is TRBV5-1 and J is TRBJ1-4; 10 positions match TRBD1. Germline V gene lookup returns CDR1 SGHRS and CDR2 YFSETQ. The V gene end was trimmed by 4 bases and the J gene end by 7 bases; junction bases not matched to a gene: 4. The CDR3 totals 14 residues. CDR3 residues: CASSQGQGFEKLFF. The CDR3 DNA reads TGCGCCAGCAGCCAGGGACAGGGGTTTGAAAAACTGTTTTTT.

This rearrangement joins TRBV11-1 to TRBJ2-7, with TRBD2 identical over 8 bases. Germline V gene lookup returns CDR1 SGHAT and CDR2 FQDESV (reference sequence). The J segment lost 5 bases and the V segment lost 5 bases, leaving 5 bases of the junction unmatched. CDR3 length: 13 amino acids. The CDR3 DNA is TGTGCCAGCAGCGGGACTAGGGTAGACGAGCAGTACTTC. Its translation: CASSGTRVDEQYF. Combining the CDR3 with reference TRBV11-1 and TRBJ2-7 gives the whole variable domain EAEVAQSPRYKITEKSQAVAFWCDPISGHATLYWYRQILGQGPELLVQFQDESVVDDSQLPKDRFSAERLKGVDSTLKIQPAELGDSAMYLCASSGTRVDEQYFGPGTRLTVT.

On this clonotype itself: A junction boundary mismatches the germline segment, possibly from a read error. The rearrangement joins TRBV4-1 to TRBJ1-2, with D possibly matching TRBD1 (5 bases). CDR1 and CDR2 from the germline V gene are MGHRA and YSYEKL. This CDR3 contains 14 residues. CDR3 DNA sequence: TGCGCCAGCATCCAAGAGACAGTGGGCTATGGCTACACCTTC. Protein sequence: CASIQETVGYGYTF.

The count of this clonotype is one. The chain carries TRBV10-2 and TRBJ2-7; a possible D gene is TRBD1 (6 bases). The CDR3 covers 16 residues. V was pared by 5 bases and J by 0 bases, with 17 bases between. Germline V gene data show CDR1 as WSHSY and CDR2 as SAAADI. The CDR3 DNA follows: TGCGCCAGCAGTACAACCACCCTACAGGGCTCCTACGAGCAGTACTTC. It yields the protein CASSTTTLQGSYEQYF.

This clonotype was observed at least ten times. The chain employs TRBV4-2 and TRBJ2-3, with D perhaps matching TRBD1 or TRBD2 (5 bases each). The CDR3 has 14 amino acids. V shed 0 bases and J shed 4 bases, with 8 bases lying between them. Looked up from germline, CDR1 is LGHNA and CDR2 is YNFKEQ. CDR3 region: CASSQEGVADTQYF. The DNA of the CDR3 is TGTGCCAGCAGCCAAGAGGGGGTGGCAGATACGCAGTATTTT.

This clonotype was seen at least ten times. With a much larger clone just one base away, this may be a read error. DNA for the CDR3: TGTGCCAGCAGTTTAGGGGCAGGCGGAACCTACGAGCAGTACTTC. Residues: CASSLGAGGTYEQYF. This chain joins TRBV28 and TRBJ2-7, with D possibly matching TRBD1 (5 bases). Trimming took 2 bases from V and 2 from J, leaving 13 bases between them. The CDR3 consists of 15 residues. Germline lookup yields CDR1 MDHEN and CDR2 SYDVKM.

This clonotype came up many times. The chain is built from TRBV11-3 and TRBJ2-5, with D possibly TRBD2 on 6 matching bases. This CDR3 region has 13 residues. V lost 6 bases, J lost 4 bases, and 12 bases lay in between. The germline V gene encodes CDR1 SGHNT and CDR2 YENEEA. The CDR3: CASSPWRGETQYF. CDR3 DNA sequence: TGTGCCAGCAGTCCCTGGAGGGGAGAGACCCAGTACTTC.

V is TRBV6-2 or TRBV6-3 and J is TRBJ2-7; TRBD1 agrees at 10 bases. The CDR3 is 15 amino acids. Germline CDR1 and CDR2: MNHEY and SVGEGT. V was clipped by 6 bases and J by 2 bases; unmatched bases: 7. Here the CDR3 reads CASREAGTGAYEQYF. The DNA for the CDR3 is TGTGCCAGCAGAGAGGCCGGGACAGGGGCCTACGAGCAGTACTTC.

The V gene is TRBV15, the J gene TRBJ2-7; 9 bases line up with TRBD2. Germline V CDR1 and CDR2: LNHNV, YYDKDF (reference sequence). The CDR3 sequence is 16 residues long. The junction had 9 bases not matched to a gene; V was cut back by 0 bases and J by 6 bases. The CDR3, as DNA: TGTGCCACCAGCAGAGATCAGGCTAGCGGGAAGATCGAGCAGTACTTC. Its protein is CATSRDQASGKIEQYF.

For this clonotype: This sequence is one base from a far larger clone and is likely a read error. The chain recombines TRBV6-2 or TRBV6-3 with TRBJ2-5, with D possibly being TRBD2 (5 bases). Germline values: CDR1 MNHEY, CDR2 SVGEGT. The CDR3 contains 12 residues. Trimming took off 7 bases at V and 11 bases at J, with 17 bases between the two ends. In DNA form, the CDR3 reads TGTGCCAGCACCTACTCGAGGGTGCGGCAGTACTTC. Protein: CASTYSRVRQYF.

At least ten counts were recorded for this clonotype. The V call is TRBV20-1, the J call TRBJ1-2; 7 nucleotides agree with TRBD1. In germline, CDR1 is DFQATT, CDR2 SNEGSKA (reference sequence). The CDR3 spans 11 residues. The trim removed 7 bases at V and 6 bases at J, leaving 5 bases unmatched. CDR3 coding DNA: TGCAGTGGCGGGCAGGGGGATGGCTACACCTTC. It yields the protein CSGGQGDGYTF.

In this sample, this clonotype turned up many times. The gene calls are TRBV6-5 and TRBJ1-1, with D perhaps matching TRBD1 (5 bases). V was cut by 0 bases and J by 1 base, with 9 bases left in between. CDR1 is MNHEY, CDR2 SVGAGI, per germline. This CDR3 spans 15 amino acids. The CDR3 sequence: CASSYSRGANTEAFF. CDR3 DNA sequence: TGTGCCAGCAGTTACTCGAGAGGGGCGAACACTGAAGCTTTCTTT.

About this clonotype itself: Germline and junction disagree at one end, which may indicate a read error. CDR3: CAASRAKGTWNEKFF. In DNA, the CDR3 is TGTGCCGCCAGCAGAGCCAAGGGAACCTGGAATGAGAAGTTCTTC. The chain has TRBV15 and TRBJ2-1; D is unclear. The CDR3 spans 15 residues. Germline V CDR1 and CDR2: LNHNV, YYDKDF (reference sequence).

About this clonotype: A far larger clone lies a single base away; this is likely a read error. V gene TRBV6-9 combines with J gene TRBJ2-7, with 8 bases matching TRBD1. There are 14 residues in the CDR3. From germline, CDR1 is MNHGY and CDR2 SVAAGI. The CDR3 DNA is TGTGCCAGCAGTTCCGGGACAGGCGGCTCCGAGCATTACTTC. It translates to CASSSGTGGSEHYF.

In this sample, this clonotype turned up many times. The J gene is TRBJ2-7, the V gene TRBV2; D not resolved. Germline CDR1 reads SNHLY; CDR2 reads FYNNEI. The CDR3 loop spans 14 amino acids. The V end was cut by 1 base, the J end by 0 bases, with 7 bases between. The CDR3, as DNA: TGTGCCAGCAGTGAAGAAAGGGACTCCTACGAGCAGTACTTC. This encodes CASSEERDSYEQYF.

The sample holds many counts of this clonotype. A much larger clone lies a single base off, so this may be a read error. The chain recombines TRBV7-6 with TRBJ2-7; D is tentatively TRBD1 or TRBD2 (7 bases each). Germline assignment: CDR1 SGHVS and CDR2 FNYEAQ. The CDR3 has 11 amino acids. The V gene lost 5 bases and the J gene lost 7 bases, with 9 bases spanning the gap. The CDR3, as DNA: TGTGCCAGCAGCCAGGGGGGGGAGCAGTACTTC. Residues: CASSQGGEQYF.

In this sample, this clonotype turned up many times. The chain combines TRBV18 with TRBJ2-1; 12 nucleotides line up with TRBD1. The CDR3 totals 16 residues. Per germline, CDR1 KGHSH and CDR2 LQKENI. J was trimmed by 9 bases and V by 6 bases; bases with no gene match: 12. For the CDR3, the DNA is TGTGCCAGCTCCCCCTCCGCAGGGACAGGGGGCGGTGAGCAGTTCTTC. Its translation is CASSPSAGTGGGEQFF.

This clonotype was recorded at least ten times. The rearrangement links TRBV14 to TRBJ2-2; the match to TRBD1 covers 8 bases. The CDR3 loop spans 15 amino acids. The germline V gene has CDR1 SGHDN and CDR2 FVKESK. Trimming cost V 7 bases and J 4 bases; bases outside gene matches: 8. In DNA form, the CDR3 reads TGTGCCAGCAACGGACAGGGCGATGGCACCGGGGAGCTGTTTTTT. The encoded protein is CASNGQGDGTGELFF.

The DNA of the CDR3 is TGCAGTTCCATAGGACTAGCGGGGCCCCACAATGAGCAGTTCTTC. Protein: CSSIGLAGPHNEQFF. The chain uses TRBV20-1 and TRBJ2-1; 12 nucleotides line up with TRBD2. The CDR3 runs 15 residues. CDR1 DFQATT and CDR2 SNEGSKA come from the germline V gene (reference sequence). With V trimmed by 8 bases and J by 5 bases, 10 bases remained unmatched.

This clonotype was counted at least ten times. J is TRBJ1-1 and V is TRBV29-1; D is ambiguous. V lost 4 bases and J 0 bases, leaving 15 bases between the germline ends. The CDR3 has 15 amino acids. Looked up from germline, CDR1 is SQVTM and CDR2 is ANQGSEA. The CDR3 spells CSVGQGQALNTEAFF. The CDR3 DNA reads as TGCAGCGTTGGGCAAGGGCAGGCCCTGAACACTGAAGCTTTCTTT.